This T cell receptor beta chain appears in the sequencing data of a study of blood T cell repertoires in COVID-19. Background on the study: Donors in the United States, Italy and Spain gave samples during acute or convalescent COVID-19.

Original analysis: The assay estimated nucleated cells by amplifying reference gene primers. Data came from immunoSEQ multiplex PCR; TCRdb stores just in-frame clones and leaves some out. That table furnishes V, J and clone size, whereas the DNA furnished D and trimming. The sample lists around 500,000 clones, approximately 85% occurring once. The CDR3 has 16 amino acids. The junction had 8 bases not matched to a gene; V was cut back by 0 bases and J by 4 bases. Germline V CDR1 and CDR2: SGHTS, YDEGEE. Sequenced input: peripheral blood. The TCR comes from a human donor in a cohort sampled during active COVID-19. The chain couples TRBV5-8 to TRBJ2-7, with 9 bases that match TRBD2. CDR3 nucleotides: TGTGCCAGCAGCTTGGCCCACCTAGCGGGAATGTACGAGCAGTACTTC. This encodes CASSLAHLAGMYEQYF.